These T cell receptor beta chains were read from a single sample in a study of shared clonotypes between healthy human individuals. Profiling relied on immunoSEQ multiplex PCR, and the TCRdb table lists in-frame clones only, not all of them. The table shows a few hundred thousand clones, with 65% to 80% occurring only once. Sequencing input: PBMCs. These receptors were taken from a woman aged 40 to 50 in good health. Some clones in this sample may be carry-over from other donors' samples. CDR3s include the opening cysteine and the closing phenylalanine or tryptophan. The order of the fields is J gene, V gene, CDR3 protein.

TRBJ1-2 TRBV6-1 CASTWNYGYTF
TRBJ2-5 TRBV11-3 CASSPRQGGTQYF
TRBJ1-4 TRBV7-2 CASSPQGTNEKLFF
TRBJ1-2 TRBV28 CASTPGGVPNYGYTF
TRBJ2-7 TRBV5-1 CASSRGLANDYEQYF
TRBJ2-1 TRBV4-1 CASSRSGRAVEQFF
TRBJ1-2 TRBV2 CASSEALAAGGYTF
TRBJ1-2 TRBV23-1 CASSDPGVCYGYTF
TRBJ1-1 TRBV5-1 CASKTGGTEAFF
TRBJ2-6 TRBV5-4 CASSRTSGNSGANVLTF
TRBJ2-7 TRBV7-2 CASSRTKYEQYF
TRBJ2-6 TRBV9 CASSVAATGSGANVLTF
TRBJ1-2 TRBV29-1 CSVQASQPSRGYTF
TRBJ2-7 TRBV19 CASSAPPIDEQYF
TRBJ2-2 TRBV5-4 CASSSASGSTTGELFF
TRBJ2-5 TRBV6-1 CASSEERGYQETQYF
TRBJ1-2 TRBV6-1 CASSAGTGHYGYTF
TRBJ2-3 TRBV27 CASSFQGSDTQYF
TRBJ2-7 TRBV18 CASSPGTSGTYEQYF
TRBJ1-2 TRBV7-2 CASRQKPGTGGNGYTF